This T cell receptor (beta chain) was found in a study of early T cells in non-severe SARS-CoV-2 infection. About the study: Investigators sequenced bulk RNA drawn from unsorted whole blood, and chains remained unpaired. Study-wide results and caveats: Anti-spike CD8 specificities were favored by VDJdb matching, whose results missed private and CD4 specificities.

Each cDNA molecule carried a unique molecular identifier. Via MiXCR, TCRdb re-called the 5' RACE reads, giving one row per CDR3 protein. The sample contains fewer than 35,000 distinct CDR3 sequences, about 4.5% of which appear only once. The sample holds many counts of this clonotype. Antigen: not known. This CDR3 contains 15 residues. Germline V gene data show CDR1 as MNHEY and CDR2 as SVGAGI. Between the trimmed V and J ends, which lost 6 bases and 3 bases, there was a span of 18 bases. The J gene is TRBJ2-7, the V gene TRBV6-5; D perhaps matches TRBD1 (6 bases). Sequencing used whole blood. This clonotype was sampled from an adult who was a healthcare worker with PCR-confirmed SARS-CoV-2 infection or an uninfected control (not recorded which). The CDR3 region has the DNA TGTGCCAGCAGCTATTATCCGGGACACTTCTACGAGCAGTACTTC. Encoded protein: CASSYYPGHFYEQYF.